This TCR beta chain was identified in a study of memory CD4+ T cells and cytomegalovirus serostatus. Study summary: Of the healthy Belgian adults, 9 were CMV seropositive and fewer than 30 seronegative. Study results and limitations: Repertoires predicted CMV serostatus with median bootstrapped AUC of approximately 0.94. CD4+ memory repertoires contained 67 of 164 reported CMV TCRbeta sequences.

The sort gate was single viable CD3+CD4+CD8-CD45RO+ cells for memory CD4+ T cells. The CDR3 consists of 16 residues. Between the trimmed V and J ends, which lost 1 base and 0 bases, there was a span of 10 bases. From germline, CDR1 is SGHTA and CDR2 FQGNSA. Note on this clone: As yet, its antigen is unknown.

In the original workflow: After removing out-of-frame reads, under 2.5 million distinct TCRbeta sequences remained. TCRdb keeps only in-frame clones here, not all; method: immunoSEQ multiplex PCR. The DNA gave D and trimming, while V, J and clone size come from that table. The table records over 35,000 clones, around 80% of them present only once. The chain recombines TRBV7-2 with TRBJ2-1; D possibly uses TRBD1 or TRBD2 (5 bases each). The TCR sequence derives from an adult in good health and CMV-seronegative. The specimen was memory CD4+ T cells from blood. The CDR3 nucleotides are TGTGCCAGCAGCTTAGGCGAGGGGAGCTCCTACAATGAGCAGTTCTTC. This gives the protein CASSLGEGSSYNEQFF.